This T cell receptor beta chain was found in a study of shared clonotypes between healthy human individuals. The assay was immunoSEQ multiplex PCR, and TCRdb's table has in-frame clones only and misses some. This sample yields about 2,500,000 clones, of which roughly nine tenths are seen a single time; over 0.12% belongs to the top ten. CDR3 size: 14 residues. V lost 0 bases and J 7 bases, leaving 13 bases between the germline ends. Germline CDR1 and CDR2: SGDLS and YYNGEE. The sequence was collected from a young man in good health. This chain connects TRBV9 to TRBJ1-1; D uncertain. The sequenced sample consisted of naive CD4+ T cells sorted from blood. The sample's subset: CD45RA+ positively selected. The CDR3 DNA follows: TGTGCCAGCAGCGTAGATTCTGCAGGAGGTGAAGCTTTCTTT. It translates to CASSVDSAGGEAFF. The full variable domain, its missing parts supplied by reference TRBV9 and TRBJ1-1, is DSGVTQTPKHLITATGQRVTLRCSPRSGDLSVYWYQQSLDQGLQFLIQYYNGEERAKGNILERFSAQQFPDLHSELNLSSLELGDSALYFCASSVDSAGGEAFFGQGTRLTVV.